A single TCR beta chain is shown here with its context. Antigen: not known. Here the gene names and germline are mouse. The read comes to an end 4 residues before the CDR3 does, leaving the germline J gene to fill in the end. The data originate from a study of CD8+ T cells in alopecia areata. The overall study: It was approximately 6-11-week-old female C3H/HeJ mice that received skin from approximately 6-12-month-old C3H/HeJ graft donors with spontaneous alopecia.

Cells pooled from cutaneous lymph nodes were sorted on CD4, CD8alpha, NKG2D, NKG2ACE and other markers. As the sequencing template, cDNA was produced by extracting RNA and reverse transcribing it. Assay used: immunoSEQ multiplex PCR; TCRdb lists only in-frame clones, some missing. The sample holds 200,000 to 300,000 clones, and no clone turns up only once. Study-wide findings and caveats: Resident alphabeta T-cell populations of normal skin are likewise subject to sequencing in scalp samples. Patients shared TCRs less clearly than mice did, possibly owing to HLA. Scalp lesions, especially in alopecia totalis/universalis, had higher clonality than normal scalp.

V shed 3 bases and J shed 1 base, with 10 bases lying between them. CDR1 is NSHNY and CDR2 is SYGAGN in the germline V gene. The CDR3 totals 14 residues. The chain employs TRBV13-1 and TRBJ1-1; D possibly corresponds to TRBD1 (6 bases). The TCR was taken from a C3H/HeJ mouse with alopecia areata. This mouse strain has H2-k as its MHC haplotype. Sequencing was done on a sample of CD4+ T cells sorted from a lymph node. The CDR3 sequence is CASSVRDKNTEVFF. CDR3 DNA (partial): TGTGCCAGCAGTGTCCGGGACAAAAACACA.